This T cell receptor beta chain comes out of a study of control samples from healthy donors and cancer patients. Libraries were prepared by immunoSEQ multiplex PCR; TCRdb keeps only in-frame clonotypes and omits some of them. The sample has just over 80,000 clones, about 94% seen once. Sequenced sample: blood. The clonotype was recovered from a woman between 18 and 29 years old in good health.

Here the CDR3 reads CASSASGGQFTDTQYF. The CDR3 DNA is TGTGCCAGCAGTGCTAGCGGGGGGCAATTCACAGATACGCAGTATTTT. V and J are TRBV9 and TRBJ2-3, with TRBD2 matching 11 bases. V shed 5 bases and J 2 bases; nucleotides not matched to a gene: 7. This CDR3 contains 16 residues. The germline V gene has CDR1 SGDLS and CDR2 YYNGEE.